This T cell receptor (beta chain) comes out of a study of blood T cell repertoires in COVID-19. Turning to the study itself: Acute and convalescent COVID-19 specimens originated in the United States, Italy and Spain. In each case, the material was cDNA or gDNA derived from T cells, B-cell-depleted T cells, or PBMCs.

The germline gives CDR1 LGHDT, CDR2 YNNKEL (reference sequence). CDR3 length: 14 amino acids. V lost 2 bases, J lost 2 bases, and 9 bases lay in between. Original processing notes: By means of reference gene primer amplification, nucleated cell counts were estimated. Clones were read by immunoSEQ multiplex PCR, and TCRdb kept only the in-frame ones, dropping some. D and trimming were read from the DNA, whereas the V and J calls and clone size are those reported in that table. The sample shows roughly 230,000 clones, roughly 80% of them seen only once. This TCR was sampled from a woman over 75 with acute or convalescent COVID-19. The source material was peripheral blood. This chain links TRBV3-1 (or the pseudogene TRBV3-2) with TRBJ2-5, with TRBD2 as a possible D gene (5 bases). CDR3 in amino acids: CASSQLLGQETQYF. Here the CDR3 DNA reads TGTGCCAGCAGCCAACTACTAGGGCAAGAGACCCAGTACTTC.